This T cell receptor (beta chain) came from a study of T cell repertoires in cytomegalovirus infection. Background on the study: Indications came from public TCR beta signatures; they pointed to CMV infection and to a matching HLA type. Overall study findings and caveats: Identification of carriers of CMV plus the relevant HLA was achieved through cumulative public TCR beta family frequency. What dominated the ex vivo response were HLA-C-restricted CMV-specific TCR beta clonotypes.

The CDR3 is 16 residues long. Germline-derived CDR1 and CDR2 are MNHEY and SVGAGI. J lost 2 bases, V lost 9 bases, and 10 bases had no gene match. This clonotype was seen many times. Its antigen is currently unknown. TCRdb reprocessed the reads with MiXCR, giving one entry per CDR3 protein. In the table there are about 680,000 distinct CDR3 sequences, roughly a quarter of which are singletons. This TCR came from a human donor in good health (CMV status not recorded). Some clones in this sample may be carry-over from other donors' samples. The chain is built from TRBV6-5 and TRBJ2-5; 12 bases are shared with TRBD2. Source material: CD8+ T cells from PBMCs. The CDR3 nucleotides are TGTGCCAGTACAATCGGACTAGCGGGGCGTCAAGAGACCCAGTACTTC. Protein: CASTIGLAGRQETQYF.